The text below deals with one TCR beta chain. Its antigen is not identified. This table comes from immunoSEQ multiplex PCR, and its TCRdb copy is limited to in-frame clones, with some not included. The data show roughly 68,000 clones, over 90% seen once. Germline V gene lookup returns CDR1 LNHNV and CDR2 YYDKDF (reference sequence). The V end was cut by 1 base, the J end by 4 bases, with 10 bases between. This CDR3 comprises 14 residues. Time point here: newly diagnosed, previously untreated cHL patient sample. For comparison, PBMCs from newly diagnosed, untreated classical Hodgkin lymphoma were used. The data stem from a study of PD-1 blockade in classical Hodgkin lymphoma. Study outcomes and limitations: Repertoire difference causes, possibly disease activity or prior therapy, remain undefined. It was reported that newly diagnosed patients had less baseline TCR diversity than healthy donors.

The specimen sequenced was peripheral blood mononuclear cells (PBMCs). This sequence joins TRBV15 and TRBJ1-1, with a possible D match to TRBD1 (6 bases). This receptor was obtained from a human donor with classical Hodgkin lymphoma. The CDR3 spells CATSRAGAITEAFF. The DNA of the CDR3 is TGTGCCACCAGCAGAGCAGGGGCAATCACTGAAGCTTTCTTT.